One and the same sample provided the 26 T cell receptor beta chains below, sequenced in a study of blood T cell repertoires in COVID-19 (TCRdb year 2020). Libraries were built with the immunoSEQ multiplex PCR assay. The table comes from immuneACCESS by way of TCRdb, which keeps in-frame sequences with V and J called. Part of the clones is missing from these tables; in studies checked, under half for an unresolved V gene and the rest for unknown reasons. The sample includes approximately 230,000 clones, with about nine tenths observed a single time. The ten largest clonotypes hold 2.2% of the sample. Specimen: peripheral blood. These receptors came from a man younger than 40 who had recovered from COVID-19.

The gene calls are TRBV4-1 and TRBJ1-1; tentatively, D is TRBD1 (6 bases). Germline CDR1 reads MGHRA; CDR2 reads YSYEKL. This CDR3 is 15 amino acids long. V was trimmed by 0 bases and J by 1 base, leaving 9 bases between them. The CDR3 coding sequence is TGCGCCAGCAGCCAAGAGGGCAGGGGGAACACTGAAGCTTTCTTT. Translation: CASSQEGRGNTEAFF.

The V gene is TRBV6-6, the J gene TRBJ2-7, with D possibly TRBD1 on 6 matching bases. Germline assignment: CDR1 MNHNY and CDR2 SVGAGI (reference sequence). The CDR3 has 14 residues. Trimming took off 2 bases at V and 4 bases at J, with 12 bases between the two ends. The CDR3 loop is CASSYRTGTYEQYF. As DNA, the CDR3 is TGTGCCAGCAGTTACCGTACAGGGACGTACGAGCAGTACTTC.

With respect to this clone: A much larger clonotype is one base distant, so this may be a read error. This CDR3 is also generated by other DNA sequences in the sample. The chain uses TRBV27 and TRBJ2-3; TRBD1 aligns across 7 bases. CDR1 MNHEY and CDR2 SMNVEV come from the germline V gene (reference sequence). CDR3 length: 16 residues. Trimming removed 5 bases from V and 0 bases from J; junction bases left unmatched: 8. The CDR3 DNA follows: TGTGCCAGCAGTCTAACAGGGGCGACTAGCACAGATACGCAGTATTTT. Residues: CASSLTGATSTDTQYF.

The V call is TRBV5-6, the J call TRBJ1-2; D uncertain. V was clipped by 0 bases and J by 6 bases, with 12 bases between them. Germline CDR1 SGHDT, CDR2 YYEEEE. CDR3 length equals 14 residues. In DNA, the CDR3 is TGTGCCAGCAGCTTGGAGGTCGGCGGGCATGGCTACACCTTC. Its protein is CASSLEVGGHGYTF.

The V call is TRBV15, the J call TRBJ2-3; 9 bases map to TRBD2. Looked up from germline, CDR1 is LNHNV and CDR2 is YYDKDF (reference sequence). The CDR3 runs 16 residues. Trimming took 0 bases from V and 6 from J; bases not matched to a gene: 7. The CDR3, as DNA: TGTGCCACCAGCAGAGATTTAGCGGGGGTATCGGATACGCAGTATTTT. Translating gives CATSRDLAGVSDTQYF.

The chain couples TRBV11-3 to TRBJ2-3; 8 nucleotides match TRBD1. The V segment lost 2 bases and the J segment 2 bases; nucleotides outside the gene matches: 6. Germline assignment: CDR1 SGHNT and CDR2 YENEEA. The CDR3 spans 16 residues. CDR3 DNA sequence: TGTGCCAGCAGCTTAACAGGGACAGGATACACAGATACGCAGTATTTT. Residues: CASSLTGTGYTDTQYF.

This chain joins TRBV15 and TRBJ1-1; D may be TRBD1 (5 bases). The CDR3 runs to 11 residues. The V and J ends lost 11 bases and 4 bases respectively, with 11 bases between them. Germline CDR1 LNHNV, CDR2 YYDKDF (reference sequence). The CDR3 spells CASGERTEAFF. The CDR3 DNA is TGTGCCTCGGGGGAGCGCACTGAAGCTTTCTTT.

This clone was seen only once. This sequence joins TRBV24-1 and TRBJ2-1; 9 nucleotides line up with TRBD2. The J segment lost 0 bases and the V segment lost 9 bases, leaving 11 bases of the junction unmatched. CDR1 is KGHDR, CDR2 SFDVKD, per germline. The CDR3 is 17 residues long. Written as DNA, the CDR3 is TGTGCCACCGGTGGGACTAGCTTAGAGAGCTCCTACAATGAGCAGTTCTTC. It specifies CATGGTSLESSYNEQFF.

The chain combines TRBV12-3 or TRBV12-4 with TRBJ1-2; D not resolved. Trimming left V 7 bases short and J 0 bases short, with 9 bases between. This CDR3 spans 13 amino acids. The CDR3 region is CASTEPANYGYTF. CDR3 coding DNA: TGTGCCAGCACGGAGCCGGCTAACTATGGCTACACCTTC.

The chain couples TRBV19 to TRBJ2-2, with 7 bases identical to TRBD1. CDR3 size: 17 residues. Germline CDR1 is LNHDA and CDR2 is SQIVND (reference sequence). J gave up 4 bases and V 8 bases, and 16 bases lay outside the gene matches. The CDR3 nucleotides read TGTGCCAGTGTTGGGACAGCTGAAGAGCTAAGCACCGGGGAGCTGTTTTTT. Its translation: CASVGTAEELSTGELFF. The variable domain in full, completed from reference TRBV19 and TRBJ2-2, reads DGGITQSPKYLFRKEGQNVTLSCEQNLNHDAMYWYRQDPGQGLRLIYYSQIVNDFQKGDIAEGYSVSREKKESFPLTVTSAQKNPTAFYLCASVGTAEELSTGELFFGEGSRLTVL.

The genes are TRBV2 and TRBJ1-2; perhaps TRBD1 as D (5 bases). The CDR3 length is 13 residues. Trimming shortened V by 3 bases and J by 7 bases, and 12 bases separated the two germline ends. Germline V gene sequence: CDR1 SNHLY, CDR2 FYNNEI. CDR3 loop: CASSDSGGSGYTF. The CDR3 coding sequence is TGTGCCAGCAGTGATAGCGGGGGGAGTGGCTACACCTTC.

The rearrangement links TRBV4-1 to TRBJ2-2, with 7 bases identical to TRBD2. The V segment lost 0 bases and the J segment 4 bases; nucleotides outside the gene matches: 2. Germline V gives CDR1 MGHRA, CDR2 YSYEKL. This CDR3 comprises 15 residues. The CDR3 loop reads CASSQDTGGTGELFF. In DNA, the CDR3 is TGCGCCAGCAGCCAAGATACGGGGGGCACCGGGGAGCTGTTTTTT.

This sequence joins TRBV10-3 and TRBJ2-3, with D perhaps TRBD2 (7 bases). V lost 0 bases and J 5 bases, leaving 18 bases between the germline ends. Germline values: CDR1 ENHRY, CDR2 SYGVKD. This CDR3 has 17 residues. The CDR3 DNA is TGTGCCATCAGTGAGTCGTGGGGGGGGGCCGGTGAAGATACGCAGTATTTT. Translation gives CAISESWGGAGEDTQYF.

The gene calls are TRBV10-3 and TRBJ1-2, with 7 bases identical to TRBD1. The CDR3 extends over 14 amino acids. Germline V gene sequence: CDR1 ENHRY, CDR2 SYGVKD. Losses at the gene ends were 3 bases for V and 3 bases for J; bases not matched to a gene: 4. Here the CDR3 reads CAISDLQGDYGYTF. The CDR3 DNA sequence: TGTGCCATCAGTGATTTGCAGGGGGACTATGGCTACACCTTC.

The rearrangement uses TRBV29-1 and TRBJ2-2; TRBD1 agrees at 8 bases. Germline V CDR1 and CDR2: SQVTM, ANQGSEA. The V gene end was trimmed by 6 bases and the J gene end by 6 bases; junction bases not matched to a gene: 3. The CDR3 length is 12 residues. In DNA, the CDR3 is TGCAGCGTGGTACAGGGGGCCGGGGAGCTGTTTTTT. Translated, it gives CSVVQGAGELFF.

The chain recombines TRBV27 with TRBJ1-2; possibly TRBD1 for D (5 bases). Germline-derived CDR1 and CDR2 are MNHEY and SMNVEV (reference sequence). Trimming removed 2 bases at V and 2 bases at J, with 6 bases between. The CDR3 is 13 residues long. CDR3 sequence (DNA): TGTGCCAGCAGTTTAAAGGGGAACTATGGCTACACCTTC. It codes for CASSLKGNYGYTF.

V is TRBV27 and J is TRBJ2-1, with 12 bases matching TRBD2. Trimming at V came to 6 bases and at J to 6 bases, leaving 3 bases not matched to a gene. CDR1 and CDR2 (germline): MNHEY, SMNVEV (reference sequence). There are 14 residues in the CDR3. CDR3 nucleotide sequence: TGTGCCAGCAGCCTAGCGGGGGGGTTCAATGAGCAGTTCTTC. It encodes CASSLAGGFNEQFF.

CDR3 bases: TGCGCCAGCAGCGCGGGTGTTTCCGGGGAGCTGTTTTTT. Translated: CASSAGVSGELFF. V and J are TRBV5-1 and TRBJ2-2, with D perhaps matching TRBD2 (5 bases). Germline lookup yields CDR1 SGHRS and CDR2 YFSETQ. The CDR3 totals 13 residues. V shed 4 bases and J shed 6 bases, with 10 bases lying between them.

The rearrangement links TRBV29-1 to TRBJ2-7, with a weak D call TRBD2 (7 bases). Trimming left V 6 bases short and J 4 bases short, with 31 bases between. CDR1 and CDR2 (germline): SQVTM, ANQGSEA. CDR3 size: 18 residues. DNA of the CDR3: TGCAGCGTGGCAAGGGGGGGGGTACTTTCGTCTCCACGTTACGAGCAGTACTTC. It encodes CSVARGGVLSSPRYEQYF.

This chain uses TRBV10-1 with TRBJ2-7, with D possibly being TRBD2 (7 bases). Germline V gene sequence: CDR1 WNHNN, CDR2 SYGVQD (reference sequence). Trimming shortened V by 5 bases and J by 5 bases, and 16 bases separated the two germline ends. The CDR3 is made up of 14 amino acids. DNA of the CDR3: TGCGCCAGCAGTAAATCAGGGGAGGGTCACGAGCAGTACTTC. It codes for CASSKSGEGHEQYF.

The chain recombines TRBV5-8 with TRBJ1-3, with no clear D. The V end lost 4 bases, the J end lost 8 bases, and 16 bases lay between the germline ends. The CDR3 is 14 residues long. Per germline, CDR1 SGHTS and CDR2 YDEGEE. Here the CDR3 DNA reads TGTGCCAGCAGCGCGACGGGTTTCTCGGACACCATATATTTT. Translation gives CASSATGFSDTIYF.

The V gene is TRBV27, the J gene TRBJ1-5; D possibly corresponds to TRBD1 (6 bases). Germline V gene data show CDR1 as MNHEY and CDR2 as SMNVEV (reference sequence). The CDR3 runs to 17 residues. V gave up 6 bases and J gave up 0 bases, with 18 bases separating them. Written as DNA, the CDR3 is TGTGCCAGCAGCGCTCTGACAGGCGTTAATAGCAATCAGCCCCAGCATTTT. Translated: CASSALTGVNSNQPQHF.

The chain employs TRBV19 and TRBJ2-2, with 8 bases fitting TRBD2. CDR1 is LNHDA, CDR2 SQIVND, per germline (reference sequence). With 6 bases clipped from V and 5 bases from J, the junction kept 5 bases outside the gene matches. The length of the CDR3 is 14 residues. The CDR3: CASRAGGRTGELFF. CDR3 coding DNA: TGTGCCAGTAGGGCGGGGGGAAGAACCGGGGAGCTGTTTTTT.

This rearrangement joins TRBV15 to TRBJ2-7; TRBD2 aligns across 16 bases. CDR3 length equals 18 residues. Trimming cost V 2 bases and J 2 bases; bases outside gene matches: 6. Germline CDR1 reads LNHNV; CDR2 reads YYDKDF (reference sequence). CDR3 amino acids: CATSRPGTSGGVTYEQYF. The CDR3 bases are TGTGCCACCAGCAGACCCGGGACTAGCGGGGGGGTAACCTACGAGCAGTACTTC.

This clone was recorded only once. The chain joins TRBV15 to TRBJ2-7; no clear D gene. This CDR3 has 14 residues. The germline V and J ends were trimmed by 8 bases and 4 bases, with 18 bases remaining between them. Germline CDR1 and CDR2: LNHNV and YYDKDF (reference sequence). CDR3 sequence: CATGDFSTHYEQYF. In nucleotides, the CDR3 is TGTGCCACCGGTGACTTTTCCACCCATTACGAGCAGTACTTC.

This chain joins TRBV5-1 and TRBJ1-4; the D is unclear. Per the germline V gene, CDR1 is SGHRS and CDR2 is YFSETQ. V was shortened by 6 bases and J by 4 bases, with 19 bases between the two germline ends. The length of the CDR3 is 16 residues. CDR3 DNA sequence: TGCGCCAGCACCTCGGGGAGTGCCCGGAGTAATGAAAAACTGTTTTTT. Amino acids: CASTSGSARSNEKLFF.